A single sample gave rise to the 8 T cell receptor beta chains below, sequenced in a study of blood T cells in healthy people across ages. Primed by a sample-barcoded 5' primer and a J-beta primer mix, a second PCR proceeded for roughly 7 to 11 cycles. TCRdb re-derived calls from the 5' RACE reads in MiXCR, one entry per CDR3 protein. The sample records roughly 2 million distinct CDR3 sequences, about 50% being singletons. The sequenced material came from blood. The receptor source for this set is a woman aged 40 to 55 in good health.

This clonotype was detected many times. The chain has TRBV7-9 and TRBJ1-2; a weak D match, TRBD1 (5 bases). V was cut by 5 bases and J by 3 bases, with 16 bases left in between. The germline gives CDR1 SEHNR, CDR2 FQNEAQ (reference sequence). The CDR3 is made up of 15 amino acids. CDR3 sequence: CASSLPTERDYGYTF. The CDR3, as DNA: TGTGCCAGCAGCCTACCGACAGAGAGGGACTATGGCTACACCTTC.

The gene calls are TRBV12-3 or TRBV12-4 and TRBJ1-2, with 7 positions matching TRBD1. V lost 5 bases, J lost 6 bases, and 3 bases stayed unmatched. The CDR3 length is 12 residues. The CDR3 bases are TGTGCCAGCAGTAACAGGGGCCATGGCTACACCTTC. Translation: CASSNRGHGYTF.

The chain carries TRBV7-2 and TRBJ1-4; the D is unclear. The CDR3 is made up of 13 amino acids. Trimming removed 2 bases at V and 5 bases at J, with 6 bases between. Per the germline V gene, CDR1 is SGHTA and CDR2 is FQGNSA. CDR3 in amino acids: CASSLLDNEKLFF. The CDR3 DNA reads as TGTGCCAGCAGCTTACTGGACAATGAAAAACTGTTTTTT.

The rearrangement uses TRBV20-1 and TRBJ1-2; no definite D call. The V end was cut by 0 bases, the J end by 5 bases, with 13 bases between. Germline V gene sequence: CDR1 DFQATT, CDR2 SNEGSKA (reference sequence). CDR3 length: 14 amino acids. CDR3 in amino acids: CSARDSSGSYGYTF. CDR3 nucleotide sequence: TGCAGTGCTAGAGACTCCTCCGGGAGTTATGGCTACACCTTC.

This chain uses TRBV14 with TRBJ2-5, with 7 bases matching TRBD2. Judging by the DNA end, TRBJ2-7 fits better; the J call may be wrong. There are 15 residues in the CDR3. Germline V gene sequence: CDR1 SGHDN, CDR2 FVKESK. This CDR3 is CASSPERGGGYEQYF. The DNA of the CDR3 is TGTGCCAGCAGCCCTGAGCGGGGCGGAGGGTACGAGCAGTACTTC.

This clonotype was found a few times. CDR3 nucleotide sequence: TGTGCCAGCAGACCTACTAGCGGAACCTACAATGAGCAGTTCTTC. It translates to CASRPTSGTYNEQFF. V is TRBV7-2 and J is TRBJ2-1, with 8 bases identical to TRBD2. J was trimmed by 2 bases and V by 6 bases; bases with no gene match: 6. Germline CDR1 reads SGHTA; CDR2 reads FQGNSA. The CDR3 sequence is 15 residues long.

This clonotype has just a few counts. The rearrangement uses TRBV7-9 and TRBJ2-3; 7 positions agree with TRBD1. Germline V CDR1 and CDR2: SEHNR, FQNEAQ (reference sequence). CDR3 length: 16 amino acids. Trimming cost V 0 bases and J 2 bases; bases outside gene matches: 5. CDR3 region: CASSLAPRGNTDTQYF. In DNA, the CDR3 is TGTGCCAGCAGCTTAGCCCCCAGGGGGAACACAGATACGCAGTATTTT.

A few counts support this clonotype. The gene calls are TRBV6-6 and TRBJ2-4; 7 positions agree with TRBD1. This CDR3 region has 16 residues. Germline V gene sequence: CDR1 MNHNY, CDR2 SVGAGI (reference sequence). The J segment lost 1 base and the V segment lost 4 bases, leaving 7 bases of the junction unmatched. The DNA of the CDR3 is TGTGCCAGCAGTTTCGACAGGGCGGAGGCCAAAAACATTCAGTACTTC. This translates into CASSFDRAEAKNIQYF.